Shown below are 11 T cell receptor beta chains from a single sample sequenced in a study of T cells after yellow fever vaccination. TCRdb reprocessed the 5' RACE reads via MiXCR and lists one record per CDR3 protein. The sample consists of some 220,000 distinct CDR3 sequences, under 3.5% of them appearing once. Sequencing was performed on CD4+ T cells sorted from PBMCs, taken 10 days after the yellow fever booster vaccination. The receptors were sampled from a man aged 18 to 35 who received the YFV17D yellow fever vaccine.

The V gene is TRBV20-1, the J gene TRBJ1-1; D may be TRBD1 (6 bases). The CDR3 length is 14 residues. Looked up from germline, CDR1 is DFQATT and CDR2 is SNEGSKA (reference sequence). The V gene lost 0 bases and the J gene lost 4 bases, with 12 bases spanning the gap. DNA for the CDR3: TGCAGTGCTAGAGACGAGGGGGTCGGCACTGAAGCTTTCTTT. This gives the protein CSARDEGVGTEAFF.

The J gene is TRBJ2-5, the V gene TRBV5-1, with D perhaps matching TRBD1 (5 bases). Looked up from germline, CDR1 is SGHRS and CDR2 is YFSETQ. V lost 0 bases and J 8 bases, leaving 8 bases between the germline ends. This CDR3 has 12 amino acids. In nucleotides, the CDR3 is TGCGCCAGCAGCTTGGAGGGGAAAACCCAGTACTTC. It codes for CASSLEGKTQYF.

This clonotype was seen repeatedly, ten times or more. The rearrangement links TRBV27 to TRBJ2-3; D uncertain. The ends were cut back, 6 bases at V and 0 bases at J, with 10 bases in the middle. Looked up from germline, CDR1 is MNHEY and CDR2 is SMNVEV (reference sequence). The length of the CDR3 is 14 residues. Here the CDR3 reads CASRLSVSTDTQYF. The CDR3 region has the DNA TGTGCCAGCAGGCTAAGCGTAAGCACAGATACGCAGTATTTT.

In this sample, this clonotype turned up many times. The chain is built from TRBV6-2 or TRBV6-3 and TRBJ2-5; D may be TRBD2 (5 bases). Between the trimmed V and J ends, which lost 5 bases and 3 bases, there was a span of 16 bases. This CDR3 region has 15 residues. The germline V gene encodes CDR1 MNHEY and CDR2 SVGEGT. Here the CDR3 reads CASSDGDFGEETQYF. The DNA for the CDR3 is TGTGCCAGCAGTGATGGGGATTTCGGGGAAGAGACCCAGTACTTC.

CDR3 sequence (DNA): TGTGCCACCAGTGCTCCCGGGGGGGCAGATACGCAGTATTTT. It is translated as CATSAPGGADTQYF. The V call is TRBV24-1, the J call TRBJ2-3, with TRBD2 identical over 8 bases. Germline V gene lookup returns CDR1 KGHDR and CDR2 SFDVKD. V was clipped by 5 bases and J by 4 bases; unmatched bases: 4. The CDR3 loop spans 14 amino acids.

This clonotype was seen a few times. This chain connects TRBV20-1 to TRBJ1-2, with a weak D call TRBD1 (5 bases). CDR1 and CDR2 (germline): DFQATT, SNEGSKA (reference sequence). The CDR3 has 15 amino acids. V was clipped by 1 base and J by 5 bases, with 17 bases between them. CDR3 nucleotides: TGCAGTGCTAGAGTCCCGTCCGGGGGGGGGTATGGCTACACCTTC. Its protein product is CSARVPSGGGYGYTF.

This clonotype was detected many times. This rearrangement joins TRBV4-1 to TRBJ1-2; possibly TRBD1 for D (5 bases). V shed 0 bases and J shed 8 bases, with 10 bases lying between them. Looked up from germline, CDR1 is MGHRA and CDR2 is YSYEKL. The CDR3 contains 13 residues. CDR3 nucleotide sequence: TGCGCCAGCAGCCAAGATGGGGGGAAGGGCTACACCTTC. Translation: CASSQDGGKGYTF.

In its sample, this clonotype was seen many times. The chain carries TRBV18 and TRBJ1-2; D remains unclear. Trimming removed 3 bases at V and 5 bases at J, with 10 bases between. Germline assignment: CDR1 KGHSH and CDR2 LQKENI. The CDR3 has 13 residues. The CDR3 region is CASSPDVRYGYTF. CDR3 DNA: TGTGCCAGCTCACCCGATGTACGGTATGGCTACACCTTC.

This clonotype was seen ten or more times. The rearrangement uses TRBV4-3 and TRBJ2-3; weak D call: TRBD2 (6 bases). Trimming removed 0 bases from V and 2 bases from J, with 12 bases in between. Germline assignment: CDR1 LGHNA and CDR2 YSLEER. This CDR3 is built from 16 residues. The CDR3 DNA reads TGCGCCAGCAGCCAAGATAGCGGTTCCTACACAGATACGCAGTATTTT. Translation gives CASSQDSGSYTDTQYF.

This clonotype showed up just a few times. The J gene is TRBJ1-4, the V gene TRBV10-3; D is perhaps TRBD1 (5 bases). The CDR3 totals 16 residues. Deletions cut 1 base from V and 2 bases from J, with 11 bases between. The germline V gene has CDR1 ENHRY and CDR2 SYGVKD. CDR3 DNA: TGTGCCATCAGTGAGTTTCAGGGAAGGACTAATGAAAAACTGTTTTTT. Its protein is CAISEFQGRTNEKLFF.

The rearrangement uses TRBV4-3 and TRBJ2-3; D may match TRBD1 or TRBD2 (5 bases each). This CDR3 is 15 amino acids long. Germline V gives CDR1 LGHNA, CDR2 YSLEER. The V and J ends lost 1 base and 1 base respectively, with 9 bases between them. The CDR3 sequence: CASSQGGRGTDTQYF. Here the CDR3 DNA reads TGCGCCAGCAGCCAAGGGGGGAGAGGCACAGATACGCAGTATTTT.